These 24 T cell receptor beta chains share one sample of origin, sequenced in a study of PD-1 blockade in classical Hodgkin lymphoma. Using immunoSEQ multiplex PCR, the repertoire was profiled, and TCRdb retains in-frame clones only, with some absent. Among approximately 61,000 clones listed, approximately 90% were seen once. Documented time point: cycle 4 day 1 (C4D1), after 6 weeks of nivolumab. Relapse after autologous stem cell transplantation occurred in every patient, and brentuximab vedotin exposure varied. The sequences come from peripheral blood mononuclear cells (PBMCs), collected before the fourth cycle of nivolumab. Every receptor here comes from a human donor with classical Hodgkin lymphoma.

The chain links TRBV30 to TRBJ1-2; 7 bases fit TRBD1. The CDR3 extends over 12 amino acids. Germline V lookup: CDR1 GTSNPN, CDR2 SVGIG (reference sequence). V lost 5 bases to trimming and J lost 8 bases; unmatched junction nucleotides: 8. CDR3 nucleotides: TGTGCCTGGCAATCCTCGACAGGGGGCTACACCTTC. Translated, it gives CAWQSSTGGYTF.

The chain joins TRBV7-7 to TRBJ2-3; D not certain. The length of the CDR3 is 14 residues. CDR1 is SSHAT, CDR2 FNYEAQ, per germline (reference sequence). V was cut by 3 bases and J by 1 base, with 8 bases left in between. CDR3 nucleotide sequence: TGTGCCAGCAGCTTCGGCGGACGCACAGATACGCAGTATTTT. It translates to CASSFGGRTDTQYF.

J is TRBJ1-1 and V is TRBV7-9; 7 nucleotides align to TRBD1. The ends lost 4 bases at V and 3 bases at J; junction bases unmatched: 2. This CDR3 is 13 amino acids long. Germline assignment: CDR1 SEHNR and CDR2 FQNEAQ (reference sequence). CDR3 coding DNA: TGTGCCAGCAGCTCGGGACAGCACACTGAAGCTTTCTTT. Protein: CASSSGQHTEAFF.

V is TRBV29-1 and J is TRBJ2-7, with 8 bases identical to TRBD2. Germline CDR1 reads SQVTM; CDR2 reads ANQGSEA. Trimming took 7 bases from V and 1 from J; bases not matched to a gene: 6. This CDR3 is 13 amino acids long. The CDR3 protein is CSGLRGGSYEQYF. The CDR3 DNA is TGCAGCGGACTCCGGGGGGGGTCCTACGAGCAGTACTTC.

This clone appeared a single time. The V call is TRBV5-3, the J call TRBJ1-2; D is uncertain. TRBV5-3 is an open reading frame, and its role is uncertain. The CDR3 sequence is 14 residues long. Trimming removed 4 bases at V and 0 bases at J, with 10 bases between. CDR3 sequence reads: CARSHDTSNYGYTF. The CDR3 region has the DNA TGTGCCAGAAGCCATGACACGTCTAACTATGGCTACACCTTC.

The chain combines TRBV11-2 with TRBJ1-1; D might be TRBD1 (5 bases). The CDR3 extends over 14 amino acids. Trimming pared 4 bases from V and 7 bases from J, leaving 16 bases between. Germline CDR1 SGHAT, CDR2 FQNNGV. CDR3 bases: TGTGCCAGCAGCTCCTGGGGCACCCTCATTGAAGCTTTCTTT. Translating it yields CASSSWGTLIEAFF. Using reference TRBV11-2 and TRBJ1-1 for the parts outside the CDR3, the full variable domain is EAGVAQSPRYKIIEKRQSVAFWCNPISGHATLYWYQQILGQGPKLLIQFQNNGVVDDSQLPKDRFSAERLKGVDSTLKIQPAKLEDSAVYLCASSSWGTLIEAFFGQGTRLTVV.

In this sample, this clone turned up once. The chain employs TRBV6-6 and TRBJ2-2, with D hard to call. Germline values: CDR1 MNHNY, CDR2 SVGAGI (reference sequence). The V end lost 2 bases, the J end lost 0 bases, and 10 bases lay between the germline ends. CDR3 length: 16 amino acids. CDR3 amino acids: CASSYRRQSNTGELFF. The CDR3, as DNA: TGTGCCAGCAGTTACAGGCGGCAGTCGAACACCGGGGAGCTGTTTTTT.

This clone ranks as medium-sized. The V and J genes are TRBV4-1 and TRBJ1-2; D may be TRBD1 (6 bases). Trimming removed 2 bases from V and 0 bases from J, with 10 bases in between. Germline values: CDR1 MGHRA, CDR2 YSYEKL. The CDR3 sequence is 15 residues long. CDR3 region: CASSQSGQSNYGYTF. The CDR3 coding sequence is TGCGCCAGCAGCCAATCCGGACAGTCTAACTATGGCTACACCTTC.

The chain joins TRBV7-9 to TRBJ1-5, with a weak D call TRBD1 (6 bases). V lost 5 bases, J lost 9 bases, and 11 bases lay in between. Germline CDR1 and CDR2: SEHNR and FQNEAQ (reference sequence). This CDR3 spans 12 amino acids. As DNA, the CDR3 is TGTGCCAGCAGCCCGGACAGCTTGCCCCAGCATTTT. Residues: CASSPDSLPQHF.

The chain links TRBV5-1 to TRBJ1-2, with TRBD1 matching 7 bases. Germline CDR1 reads SGHRS; CDR2 reads YFSETQ. V lost 4 bases to trimming and J lost 1 base; unmatched junction nucleotides: 16. The CDR3 spans 18 residues. As DNA, the CDR3 is TGCGCCAGCAGCGGTACCCCCTTAAGACAGGGAGATAACTATGGCTACACCTTC. As protein: CASSGTPLRQGDNYGYTF. The entire variable domain, with the rest obtained from reference TRBV5-1 and TRBJ1-2, is as follows: KAGVTQTPRYLIKTRGQQVTLSCSPISGHRSVSWYQQTPGQGLQFLFEYFSETQRNKGNFPGRFSGRQFSNSRSEMNVSTLELGDSALYLCASSGTPLRQGDNYGYTFGSGTRLTVV.

The chain is built from TRBV5-1 and TRBJ2-1; D is possibly TRBD1 or TRBD2 (5 bases each). From germline, CDR1 is SGHRS and CDR2 YFSETQ. The CDR3 length is 13 residues. V was shortened by 4 bases and J by 15 bases, with 20 bases between the two germline ends. CDR3 protein: CASSTTGAPRRFF. CDR3 bases: TGCGCCAGCAGCACTACCGGGGCGCCGCGGCGGTTCTTC.

The J gene is TRBJ1-1, the V gene TRBV11-2; the D gene is possibly TRBD1 (5 bases). Trimming shortened V by 1 base and J by 5 bases, and 11 bases separated the two germline ends. Germline V lookup: CDR1 SGHAT, CDR2 FQNNGV. CDR3 size: 14 residues. The CDR3 sequence: CASSLVGERTEAFF. The CDR3 bases are TGTGCCAGCAGCTTAGTGGGGGAGCGGACTGAAGCTTTCTTT.

This clone was seen a single time. This chain links TRBV18 with TRBJ2-1; the D is unclear. V was clipped by 2 bases and J by 7 bases, with 3 bases between them. Germline loops: CDR1 KGHSH, CDR2 LQKENI. The CDR3 sequence is 11 residues long. The CDR3 nucleotides read TGTGCCAGCTCACCAGGGAATGAGCAGTTCTTC. It yields the protein CASSPGNEQFF.

The chain couples TRBV7-9 to TRBJ1-1; tentative D call: TRBD1 (5 bases). This CDR3 region has 15 residues. The germline gives CDR1 SEHNR, CDR2 FQNEAQ (reference sequence). V was clipped by 5 bases and J by 6 bases, with 19 bases between them. CDR3 coding DNA: TGTGCCAGCAGCCGCCTTCGCCCACAAGGGGCTGAAGCTTTCTTT. This codes for CASSRLRPQGAEAFF. The whole variable domain, remainder taken from reference TRBV7-9 and TRBJ1-1, is DTGVSQNPRHKITKRGQNVTFRCDPISEHNRLYWYRQTLGQGPEFLTYFQNEAQLEKSRLLSDRFSAERPKGSFSTLEIQRTEQGDSAMYLCASSRLRPQGAEAFFGQGTRLTVV.

This rearrangement joins TRBV19 to TRBJ1-6; 9 bases are a match to TRBD1. This CDR3 has 15 residues. Germline V gene data show CDR1 as LNHDA and CDR2 as SQIVND (reference sequence). V gave up 4 bases and J gave up 9 bases; unmatched junction bases: 7. The CDR3 DNA is TGTGCCAGTAGTACACGGGACAGGGAGACTTCACCCCTCCACTTT. Its translation: CASSTRDRETSPLHF.

The chain is built from TRBV2 and TRBJ2-3; the match to TRBD2 covers 8 bases. Germline loops: CDR1 SNHLY, CDR2 FYNNEI. The CDR3 runs 14 residues. V was clipped by 8 bases and J by 2 bases; unmatched bases: 6. DNA of the CDR3: TGTGCCAGCCTCCTGCGGGGGGCCACAGATACGCAGTATTTT. Residues: CASLLRGATDTQYF.

This clone appeared a single time. The CDR3 region has the DNA TGTGCCAGCAGCGCCGGGACGGTGAACACCGGGGAGCTGTTTTTT. Translation: CASSAGTVNTGELFF. The gene calls are TRBV9 and TRBJ2-2; D could derive from TRBD1 or TRBD2 (5 bases each). V lost 3 bases and J 1 base, leaving 10 bases between the germline ends. The CDR3 totals 15 residues. CDR1 and CDR2 (germline): SGDLS, YYNGEE.

The chain joins TRBV23-1 to TRBJ2-3; D is unresolved. TRBV23-1 is an open reading frame, and its role is uncertain. This CDR3 has 15 amino acids. Trimming removed 8 bases from V and 2 bases from J, with 17 bases in between. The CDR3 DNA is TGCGCCAGCGTGGAACGAATTCCGGACACAGATACGCAGTATTTT. Translating it yields CASVERIPDTDTQYF.

This sequence joins TRBV4-1 and TRBJ1-2, with D unresolved. There are 15 residues in the CDR3. V gave up 1 base and J gave up 2 bases, with 11 bases separating them. Germline V gene lookup returns CDR1 MGHRA and CDR2 YSYEKL. The CDR3 reads CASSQVSGGNYGYTF. The CDR3 DNA reads TGCGCCAGCAGCCAAGTCTCTGGCGGGAACTATGGCTACACCTTC.

The chain recombines TRBV18 with TRBJ2-1, with 7 positions matching TRBD1. V trimming: 3 bases; J trimming: 0 bases; junction bases outside the gene matches: 5. Looked up from germline, CDR1 is KGHSH and CDR2 is LQKENI. The CDR3 has 16 residues. Here the CDR3 reads CASSPTGESSYNEQFF. The CDR3 nucleotides read TGTGCCAGCTCACCCACAGGGGAGAGCTCCTACAATGAGCAGTTCTTC.

The V call is TRBV7-9, the J call TRBJ2-2; D is unresolved. V was trimmed by 1 base and J by 4 bases, leaving 10 bases between them. CDR3 length: 15 residues. CDR1 and CDR2 (germline): SEHNR, FQNEAQ (reference sequence). CDR3 coding DNA: TGTGCCAGCAGCTTAGATTACGGAATCACCGGGGAGCTGTTTTTT. This translates into CASSLDYGITGELFF.

In DNA form, the CDR3 reads TGTGCCAGCAGAAGGGAAAACAGGCCGTTCGACGGGGAGCTGTTTTTT. Translated: CASRRENRPFDGELFF. This chain uses TRBV28 with TRBJ2-2; D is possibly TRBD1 (5 bases). V gave up 6 bases and J gave up 7 bases, with 21 bases separating them. Germline V gene lookup returns CDR1 MDHEN and CDR2 SYDVKM. This CDR3 has 16 residues.

The chain carries TRBV19 and TRBJ2-1; D may match TRBD1 or TRBD2 (5 bases each). Trimming pared 9 bases from V and 6 bases from J, leaving 18 bases between. The CDR3 sequence is 14 residues long. Per the germline V gene, CDR1 is LNHDA and CDR2 is SQIVND (reference sequence). DNA of the CDR3: TGTGCCAGCCACCCGGGACGAAATGGCAATGAGCAGTTCTTC. This sequence encodes CASHPGRNGNEQFF.

The chain couples TRBV6-1 to TRBJ1-4, with 8 bases that match TRBD1. This CDR3 contains 14 residues. Germline CDR1 and CDR2: MNHNS and SASEGT. V shed 10 bases, J shed 0 bases, and the junction held 4 bases outside the gene matches. CDR3 nucleotide sequence: TGTGCCATTCAACAGGGGGCAACTAATGAAAAACTGTTTTTT. Translated: CAIQQGATNEKLFF.